Each of the 20 T cell receptor beta chains below was sequenced from the same sample in a study of identical twins (TCRdb year 2016). Receptors were amplified or captured by 5' RACE. Sequenced on an Illumina HiSeq 2000. TCRdb applied fastp at Q25 and MiXCR to the public reads, then kept only in-frame beta chains. CDR3 protein sequences are deduplicated, and each keeps its most common genes and DNA. For this sample there are about 790,000 distinct CDR3 sequences; about 20% appear just once. The ten largest clonotypes hold 13% of the sample. The sample was also reused in another study, on T cells expressing NK-cell markers.

Specimen: PBMCs. The receptors come from a young woman in good health.

This clonotype was seen a few times. This chain connects TRBV6-6 to TRBJ1-2; D may be TRBD1 (5 bases). The CDR3 extends over 12 amino acids. Deletions cut 4 bases from V and 8 bases from J, with 11 bases between. The V gene's germline CDR1 is MNHNY and CDR2 SVGAGI (reference sequence). The CDR3 protein is CASSSERGGYTF. The CDR3 region has the DNA TGTGCCAGCAGTTCCGAACGGGGCGGCTACACCTTC.

The chain's CDR3 is CASRFLLPLPYEQYF. In DNA, the CDR3 is TGCGCCAGCCGTTTCTTATTACCTCTCCCCTACGAGCAGTACTTC. The chain combines TRBV10-1 with TRBJ2-7; D unresolved. Germline loops: CDR1 WNHNN, CDR2 SYGVQD (reference sequence). CDR3 length equals 15 residues. V was cut by 8 bases and J by 2 bases, with 19 bases left in between.

In this sample, this clonotype turned up a few times. This chain connects TRBV12-3 or TRBV12-4 to TRBJ2-2, with a weak D call TRBD2 (5 bases). The CDR3 length is 15 residues. Trimming took off 5 bases at V and 2 bases at J, with 12 bases between the two ends. The CDR3 spells CASSGSGYNTGELFF. Written as DNA, the CDR3 is TGTGCCAGCAGTGGGTCGGGGTACAACACCGGGGAGCTGTTTTTT.

This clonotype was detected only a few times. The chain carries TRBV7-9 and TRBJ2-7; tentatively, D is TRBD1 or TRBD2 (6 bases each). This CDR3 has 14 amino acids. Germline V lookup: CDR1 SEHNR, CDR2 FQNEAQ (reference sequence). The ends were cut back, 3 bases at V and 2 bases at J, with 11 bases in the middle. The CDR3 spells CASSFEGGTYEQYF. The CDR3 nucleotides read TGTGCCAGCAGCTTCGAGGGGGGAACCTACGAGCAGTACTTC. The complete variable domain, with remaining parts taken from reference TRBV7-9 and TRBJ2-7, reads DTGVSQNPRHKITKRGQNVTFRCDPISEHNRLYWYRQTLGQGPEFLTYFQNEAQLEKSRLLSDRFSAERPKGSFSTLEIQRTEQGDSAMYLCASSFEGGTYEQYFGPGTRLTVT.

In its sample, this clonotype was seen many times. The V call is TRBV7-9, the J call TRBJ2-3; D remains unclear. V shed 5 bases and J shed 1 base, with 13 bases lying between them. This CDR3 spans 15 amino acids. CDR1 is SEHNR, CDR2 FQNEAQ, per germline (reference sequence). The CDR3 spells CASSPRDRGTDTQYF. The CDR3 DNA reads as TGTGCCAGCAGCCCCCGAGATAGGGGCACAGATACGCAGTATTTT.

This clonotype has only a few counts. The chain combines TRBV5-1 with TRBJ2-6, with TRBD2 as a possible D gene (5 bases). Deletions cut 6 bases from V and 4 bases from J, with 17 bases between. Looked up from germline, CDR1 is SGHRS and CDR2 is YFSETQ. The CDR3 length is 16 residues. The CDR3 bases are TGCGCCAGCAAACGGGATCTCATCGCCGGGGCCAACGTCCTGACTTTC. Protein: CASKRDLIAGANVLTF.

The chain combines TRBV12-3 or TRBV12-4 with TRBJ2-1; D not certain. The V gene lost 2 bases and the J gene lost 10 bases, with 9 bases spanning the gap. This CDR3 has 12 amino acids. The CDR3: CASSLNIWEQFF. In nucleotides, the CDR3 is TGTGCCAGCAGTTTAAATATCTGGGAGCAGTTCTTC.

This clonotype showed up many times. The V call is TRBV10-1, the J call TRBJ2-2; perhaps TRBD1 as D (6 bases). CDR1 is WNHNN, CDR2 SYGVQD, per germline (reference sequence). V lost 3 bases and J lost 9, with 11 bases in between. The CDR3 consists of 13 residues. The CDR3 region has the DNA TGCGCCAGCAGTGAAACAGGGAACCGGGAGCTGTTTTTT. Its translation is CASSETGNRELFF.

V is TRBV5-6 and J is TRBJ2-3; 8 bases match TRBD1. The V and J ends lost 3 bases and 6 bases, in that order; junction bases with no gene match: 9. Germline V gives CDR1 SGHDT, CDR2 YYEEEE. This CDR3 region has 15 residues. CDR3 region: CASSSDRVLMDTQYF. In DNA, the CDR3 is TGTGCCAGCAGCTCGGACAGGGTTTTGATGGATACGCAGTATTTT.

This clonotype has more than one count but fewer than ten. The J gene is TRBJ1-2, the V gene TRBV7-9; D may be TRBD1 (5 bases). There are 15 residues in the CDR3. Germline V gene data show CDR1 as SEHNR and CDR2 as FQNEAQ (reference sequence). The V gene lost 2 bases and the J gene lost 8 bases, with 18 bases spanning the gap. CDR3 residues: CASSLSLRGSDGYTF. The CDR3, as DNA: TGTGCCAGCAGCTTAAGTCTGCGGGGGAGCGACGGCTACACCTTC.

This clonotype was counted many times. This rearrangement joins TRBV4-3 to TRBJ2-1, with TRBD2 matching over 7 bases. The V and J ends lost 9 bases and 1 base, in that order; junction bases with no gene match: 6. CDR1 and CDR2 from the germline V gene are LGHNA and YSLEER. This CDR3 has 14 amino acids. For the CDR3, the DNA is TGCGCCAGTTCTGCGGGGGTTTCCTACAATGAGCAGTTCTTC. Amino acids: CASSAGVSYNEQFF.

This chain links TRBV12-3 or TRBV12-4 with TRBJ2-1; 8 nucleotides match TRBD2. The V gene end was trimmed by 9 bases and the J gene end by 4 bases; junction bases not matched to a gene: 8. CDR3 size: 14 residues. This CDR3 reads CASLGRGAYNEQFF. Written as DNA, the CDR3 is TGTGCCAGTTTGGGGCGGGGGGCGTACAATGAGCAGTTCTTC.

The V and J genes are TRBV7-2 and TRBJ2-1, with D possibly being TRBD2 (5 bases). The CDR3 length is 15 residues. Per the germline V gene, CDR1 is SGHTA and CDR2 is FQGNSA. V was pared by 5 bases and J by 6 bases, with 17 bases between. The DNA of the CDR3 is TGTGCCAGCAGCCCCCAAAGGAATGAGGGCAATGAGCAGTTCTTC. Its translation: CASSPQRNEGNEQFF.

This chain links TRBV24-1 with TRBJ2-1; 9 bases are a match to TRBD2. This CDR3 has 16 residues. V lost 2 bases to trimming and J lost 4 bases; unmatched junction nucleotides: 5. Germline CDR1 KGHDR, CDR2 SFDVKD. Written as DNA, the CDR3 is TGTGCCACCAGTGATTCCGCGGGAGGGAAATACAATGAGCAGTTCTTC. It translates to CATSDSAGGKYNEQFF.

In this sample, this clonotype turned up many times. The V and J genes are TRBV7-2 and TRBJ2-2; D is undetermined. Deletions cut 0 bases from V and 7 bases from J, with 9 bases between. CDR1 is SGHTA, CDR2 FQGNSA, per germline. The CDR3 spans 14 residues. The CDR3 region is CASSLARTLGELFF. The CDR3 DNA sequence: TGTGCCAGCAGCTTAGCGAGAACTCTCGGGGAGCTGTTTTTT.

The chain recombines TRBV10-3 with TRBJ2-7, with 10 bases aligning to TRBD1. Germline V CDR1 and CDR2: ENHRY, SYGVKD. This CDR3 region has 14 residues. V dropped 6 bases and J dropped 4; count of bases not matched to a gene: 6. DNA for the CDR3: TGTGCCATCAGCCAGGGACAGGGGCTGTACGAGCAGTACTTC. Translating gives CAISQGQGLYEQYF.

The chain joins TRBV19 to TRBJ1-1, with a tentative D call TRBD1 (5 bases). The V gene lost 4 bases and the J gene lost 4 bases, with 25 bases spanning the gap. CDR3 size: 18 residues. Germline lookup yields CDR1 LNHDA and CDR2 SQIVND (reference sequence). This CDR3 is CASSSIGGSRLWATEAFF. CDR3 bases: TGTGCCAGTAGTAGTATTGGGGGGTCTCGGCTCTGGGCCACTGAAGCTTTCTTT.

V and J are TRBV5-5 and TRBJ2-1, with TRBD1 matching 7 bases. V was clipped by 0 bases and J by 12 bases; unmatched bases: 12. Germline CDR1 and CDR2: SGHKS and YYEKEE (reference sequence). This CDR3 contains 15 residues. CDR3 protein: CASSLGLRQGEGQFF. CDR3 DNA: TGTGCCAGCAGCTTGGGACTCCGACAGGGCGAGGGGCAGTTCTTC.

Notes on this clonotype: A junction end diverges from the germline sequence, so it may reflect a read error. The chain couples TRBV5-1 to TRBJ1-6; D call uncertain. The V gene's germline CDR1 is SGHRS and CDR2 YFSETQ. This CDR3 contains 13 residues. The CDR3 spells CASSSTEDSPLHF. DNA of the CDR3: TGCGCCAGCAGTTCTACAGAGGATTCGCCCCTCCACTTT.

Regarding this clonotype: A much larger clone is a single base away; this may be a read error. V usage is TRBV18 and J usage is TRBJ1-1; a weak D match, TRBD1 (6 bases). CDR1 and CDR2 (germline): KGHSH, LQKENI. The V end lost 8 bases, the J end lost 1 base, and 8 bases lay between the germline ends. The CDR3 loop spans 12 amino acids. The CDR3 here is CASRQANTEAFF. CDR3 DNA sequence: TGTGCCAGCAGACAGGCGAACACTGAAGCTTTCTTT. Looking up the rest from reference TRBV18 and TRBJ1-1 gives the full variable domain: NAGVMQNPRHLVRRRGQEARLRCSPMKGHSHVYWYRQLPEEGLKFMVYLQKENIIDESGMPKERFSAEFPKEGPSILRIQQVVRGDSAAYFCASRQANTEAFFGQGTRLTVV.